This TCR beta chain stems from a study of cytomegalovirus exposure and HLA in healthy donors. Both 60 Vbeta primers and 13 Jbeta primers went into the PCR. Here immunoSEQ multiplex PCR was the method, and the copy in TCRdb shows in-frame clones only, minus some. Of 150,000 to 200,000 clones in the sample, just over 70% were seen once. The length of the CDR3 is 17 residues. The germline V gene has CDR1 SGHRS and CDR2 YFSETQ. J was trimmed by 3 bases and V by 1 base; bases with no gene match: 6. The clonotype originates from a human donor in good health. The rearrangement uses TRBV5-1 and TRBJ2-7; 14 bases are a match to TRBD2. The sequenced sample was PBMCs. This chain's CDR3 is CASSLWAGLAGGYEQYF. CDR3 DNA sequence: TGCGCCAGCAGCTTGTGGGCAGGACTAGCGGGGGGCTACGAGCAGTACTTC.